The sequence of this T cell receptor beta chain was determined in a study of T cells in localized non-small cell lung cancer. Study-level results: Sequencing, confined to only one tumor region, leaves heterogeneity possible. Uninvolved adjacent lung, not tumor, had the highest T cell clonality.

Method: immunoSEQ multiplex PCR; TCRdb's copy keeps in-frame clones and lacks some. This table holds about 24,000 clones, 65% to 85% found once. The germline CDR1 and CDR2 sequences are SGHNT and YENEEA. The CDR3 covers 14 residues. After removal of 5 bases from V and 4 bases from J, the junction contained 7 bases not matched to a gene. Concerning this clone itself: No antigen is known for it.

The source is a man between 35 and 75 years old with stage II lung adenocarcinoma. The sequencing here drew on PBMCs, taken before any cancer treatment. V and J are TRBV11-3 and TRBJ1-1, with TRBD1 identical over 7 bases. CDR3 in amino acids: CASSRQGSTTEAFF. In DNA, the CDR3 is TGTGCCAGCAGCCGACAGGGCAGCACCACTGAAGCTTTCTTT.